The 17 T cell receptor beta chains given below trace back to one sample, sequenced in a study of T-cell reconstitution after alpha-beta-depleted transplantation in children. Unique molecular identifiers were incorporated when the TCRbeta library was constructed. TCRdb processed the PCR reads anew with MiXCR; each CDR3 protein has one entry. The table lists about 110,000 distinct CDR3 sequences, roughly 23% of them singletons. This specimen was PBMCs, mostly from graft donor cells, taken 180 days after TCRalphabeta/CD19-depleted stem cell transplant. These receptors all come from a male patient between 2 and 10 years old who had a stem cell transplant for chronic granulomatous disease, so the T cells may come from the graft donor.

The chain links TRBV7-2 to TRBJ2-7; unclear D gene. The ends were cut back, 2 bases at V and 3 bases at J, with 11 bases in the middle. From germline, CDR1 is SGHTA and CDR2 FQGNSA. The CDR3 runs 14 residues. The CDR3 region is CASSLYPQYYEQYF. CDR3 nucleotides: TGTGCCAGCAGCTTATACCCCCAATACTACGAGCAGTACTTC.

The rearrangement joins TRBV20-1 to TRBJ2-3; a possible D gene is TRBD2 (5 bases). Germline CDR1 and CDR2: DFQATT and SNEGSKA (reference sequence). The V end was cut by 2 bases, the J end by 4 bases, with 13 bases between. The CDR3 spans 14 residues. CDR3 loop: CSARKGGSADTQYF. CDR3 in DNA: TGCAGTGCTAGAAAGGGCGGGTCCGCAGATACGCAGTATTTT.

This clonotype was picked up many times. This chain links TRBV5-1 with TRBJ2-1; no clear D gene. Deletions cut 0 bases from V and 0 bases from J, with 10 bases between. The CDR3 is 16 residues long. Germline CDR1 and CDR2: SGHRS and YFSETQ. The CDR3 region has the DNA TGCGCCAGCAGCTTGGGACTCCTGACCTCCTACAATGAGCAGTTCTTC. It encodes CASSLGLLTSYNEQFF.

This clonotype was seen at least ten times. This rearrangement joins TRBV6-1 to TRBJ2-3, with 13 bases matching TRBD2. In germline, CDR1 is MNHNS, CDR2 SASEGT. Trimming removed 4 bases from V and 0 bases from J; junction bases left unmatched: 7. The CDR3 totals 18 residues. The CDR3 DNA sequence: TGTGCCAGCAGTGCGCGGACTAGCGGGAGCGGGAGCACAGATACGCAGTATTTT. Translating it yields CASSARTSGSGSTDTQYF.

V and J are TRBV9 and TRBJ2-1; D gene unclear. CDR3 length: 14 amino acids. The germline V and J ends were trimmed by 3 bases and 3 bases, with 10 bases remaining between them. Germline CDR1 SGDLS, CDR2 YYNGEE. The CDR3 region has the DNA TGTGCCAGCAGCGATGCAGTAAGCTACAATGAGCAGTTCTTC. This codes for CASSDAVSYNEQFF.

The chain has TRBV20-1 and TRBJ2-2, with TRBD2 identical over 8 bases. This CDR3 region has 13 residues. The V segment lost 6 bases and the J segment 5 bases; nucleotides outside the gene matches: 5. CDR1 and CDR2 (germline): DFQATT, SNEGSKA (reference sequence). The CDR3 loop is CSAGPSGTGELFF. The CDR3 DNA sequence: TGCAGTGCAGGGCCTAGCGGGACCGGGGAGCTGTTTTTT.

The V call is TRBV4-3, the J call TRBJ1-2; D not certain. CDR3 length equals 15 residues. V was clipped by 2 bases and J by 3 bases, with 13 bases between them. Germline CDR1 and CDR2: LGHNA and YSLEER. The CDR3: CASSQSATVHYGYTF. The CDR3 DNA sequence: TGCGCCAGCAGCCAATCGGCCACGGTCCACTATGGCTACACCTTC.

This clonotype was seen only a few times. J is TRBJ1-5 and V is TRBV20-1; D not resolved. The CDR3 covers 13 residues. Germline V gene data show CDR1 as DFQATT and CDR2 as SNEGSKA (reference sequence). Trimming stripped 5 bases from V and 7 bases from J, with 15 bases between. Written as DNA, the CDR3 is TGCAGTGCTTCCTATAAGGGCGGGCAGCCCCAGCATTTT. It is translated as CSASYKGGQPQHF.

The chain couples TRBV20-1 to TRBJ1-1; no reliable D call. V dropped 7 bases and J dropped 0 bases, with 15 bases sitting between them. CDR3 length equals 14 residues. The V gene's germline CDR1 is DFQATT and CDR2 SNEGSKA (reference sequence). CDR3 in amino acids: CSVQQSRVNTEAFF. CDR3 nucleotide sequence: TGCAGTGTTCAACAAAGTAGGGTGAACACTGAAGCTTTCTTT.

This clonotype has a count of ten or more. The chain combines TRBV15 with TRBJ2-3; D perhaps matches TRBD2 (6 bases). From germline, CDR1 is LNHNV and CDR2 YYDKDF (reference sequence). The CDR3 extends over 14 amino acids. Between the trimmed V and J ends, which lost 0 bases and 5 bases, there was a span of 9 bases. The CDR3 region is CATSREAGIDTQYF. The CDR3 bases are TGTGCCACCAGCAGAGAAGCGGGTATAGATACGCAGTATTTT.

The chain has TRBV12-3 or TRBV12-4 and TRBJ2-7; D is uncertain. This CDR3 is 14 amino acids long. Trimming removed 3 bases at V and 0 bases at J, with 9 bases between. CDR3 DNA: TGTGCCAGCAGTTTGGGTAGCCACTCCTACGAGCAGTACTTC. Protein sequence: CASSLGSHSYEQYF.

The chain uses TRBV9 and TRBJ2-7; no clear D. The V gene lost 0 bases and the J gene lost 2 bases, with 12 bases spanning the gap. The CDR3 extends over 15 amino acids. CDR1 is SGDLS and CDR2 is YYNGEE in the germline V gene. This chain's CDR3 is CASSVGGRVTYEQYF. CDR3 in DNA: TGTGCCAGCAGCGTAGGTGGCAGAGTTACCTACGAGCAGTACTTC. The full variable domain, its missing parts supplied by reference TRBV9 and TRBJ2-7, is DSGVTQTPKHLITATGQRVTLRCSPRSGDLSVYWYQQSLDQGLQFLIQYYNGEERAKGNILERFSAQQFPDLHSELNLSSLELGDSALYFCASSVGGRVTYEQYFGPGTRLTVT.

The chain joins TRBV29-1 to TRBJ2-1; no clear D. CDR1 and CDR2 from the germline V gene are SQVTM and ANQGSEA. The V end was cut by 0 bases, the J end by 6 bases, with 12 bases between. This CDR3 is built from 14 residues. The CDR3 is CSVEEGRTINEQFF. The DNA for the CDR3 is TGCAGCGTTGAAGAGGGTCGGACGATCAATGAGCAGTTCTTC.

This clonotype came up a few times. This chain links TRBV5-5 with TRBJ2-3, with a possible D match to TRBD2 (6 bases). Germline values: CDR1 SGHKS, CDR2 YYEKEE (reference sequence). V lost 0 bases and J lost 2, with 13 bases in between. This CDR3 has 16 amino acids. CDR3 region: CASSLEGTLYTDTQYF. Written as DNA, the CDR3 is TGTGCCAGCAGCTTGGAGGGGACTCTCTACACAGATACGCAGTATTTT.

The rearrangement uses TRBV21-1 and TRBJ2-5. TRBV21-1 is a pseudogene. This CDR3 region has 14 residues. The CDR3 sequence: CASSRLRLTETQYF. CDR3 coding DNA: TGTGCCAGCAGCAGACTTCGGCTAACGGAGACCCAGTACTTC.

The table lists this clonotype with a count of one. The chain couples TRBV6-2 or TRBV6-3 to TRBJ1-1; the D is unclear. V dropped 5 bases and J dropped 2 bases, with 18 bases sitting between them. From germline, CDR1 is MNHEY and CDR2 SVGEGT. The CDR3 covers 16 residues. CDR3 bases: TGTGCCAGCAGTGACTGGTCACACGGGCTTAACACTGAAGCTTTCTTT. Protein product: CASSDWSHGLNTEAFF.

This clonotype was observed many times. The rearrangement joins TRBV29-1 to TRBJ2-7; D may be TRBD1 or TRBD2 (5 bases each). Between the trimmed V and J ends, which lost 6 bases and 5 bases, there was a span of 20 bases. The CDR3 length is 14 residues. The germline gives CDR1 SQVTM, CDR2 ANQGSEA. The CDR3 nucleotides read TGCAGCGTGGAGGAGCGAGGGACGTACCACGAGCAGTACTTC. This encodes CSVEERGTYHEQYF.